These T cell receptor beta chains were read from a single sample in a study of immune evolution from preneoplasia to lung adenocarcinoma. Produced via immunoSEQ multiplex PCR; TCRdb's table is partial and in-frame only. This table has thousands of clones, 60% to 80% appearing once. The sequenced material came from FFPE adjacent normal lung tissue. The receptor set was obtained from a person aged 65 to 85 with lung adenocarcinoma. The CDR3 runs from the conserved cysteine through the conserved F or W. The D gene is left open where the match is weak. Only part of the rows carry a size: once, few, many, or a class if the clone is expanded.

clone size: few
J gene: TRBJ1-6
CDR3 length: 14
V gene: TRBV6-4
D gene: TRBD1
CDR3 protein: CASSEGQGGSPLHF
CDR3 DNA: TGTGCCAGCAGTGAGGGACAGGGGGGCTCACCCCTCCACTTT

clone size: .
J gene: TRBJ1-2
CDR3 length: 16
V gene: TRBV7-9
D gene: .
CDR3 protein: CASSLAAGLTLGGYTF
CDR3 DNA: TGTGCCAGCAGCTTAGCGGCAGGTCTAACCCTCGGTGGCTACACCTTC

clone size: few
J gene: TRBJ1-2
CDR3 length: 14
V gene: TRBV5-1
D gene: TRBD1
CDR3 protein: CASRTGGSGYGYTF
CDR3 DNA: TGCGCCAGCCGGACAGGGGGTTCTGGCTATGGCTACACCTTC

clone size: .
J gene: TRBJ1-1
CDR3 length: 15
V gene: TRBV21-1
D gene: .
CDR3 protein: CASSKARGKEAEAFF
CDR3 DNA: TGTGCCAGCAGCAAAGCACGGGGGAAGGAAGCTGAAGCTTTCTTT

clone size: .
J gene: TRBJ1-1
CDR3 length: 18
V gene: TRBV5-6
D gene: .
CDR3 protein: CASSLGRGPSSRRTEAFF
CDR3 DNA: TGTGCCAGCAGCTTGGGTCGGGGGCCGAGTTCAAGGCGCACTGAAGCTTTCTTT

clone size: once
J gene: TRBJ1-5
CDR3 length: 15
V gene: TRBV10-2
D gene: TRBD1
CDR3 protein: CASTRDSNSNQPQHF
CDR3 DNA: TGCGCCAGCACCCGGGACAGTAATAGCAATCAGCCCCAGCATTTT

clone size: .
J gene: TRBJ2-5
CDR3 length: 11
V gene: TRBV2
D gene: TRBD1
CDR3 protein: CASSGQGTQYF
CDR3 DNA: TGTGCCAGCAGTGGACAGGGGACCCAGTACTTC

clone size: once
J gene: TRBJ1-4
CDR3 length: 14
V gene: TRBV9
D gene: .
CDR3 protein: CASSASGEDEKLFF
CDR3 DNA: TGTGCCAGCAGCGCCTCGGGGGAGGATGAAAAACTGTTTTTT

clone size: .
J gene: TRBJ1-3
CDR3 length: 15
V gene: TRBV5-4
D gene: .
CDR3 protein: CASSLDSLSGNTIYF
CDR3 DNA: TGTGCCAGCAGCTTGGACAGCCTCTCTGGAAACACCATATATTTT

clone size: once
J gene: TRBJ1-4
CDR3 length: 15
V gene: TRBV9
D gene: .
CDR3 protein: CASSAMEGTNEKLFF
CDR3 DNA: TGTGCCAGCAGCGCCATGGAGGGGACTAATGAAAAACTGTTTTTT

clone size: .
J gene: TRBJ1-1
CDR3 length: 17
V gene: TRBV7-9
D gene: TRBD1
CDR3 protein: CASSPRTGGPLNTEAFF
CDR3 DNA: TGTGCCAGCAGCCCTCGGACAGGGGGCCCCTTGAACACTGAAGCTTTCTTT

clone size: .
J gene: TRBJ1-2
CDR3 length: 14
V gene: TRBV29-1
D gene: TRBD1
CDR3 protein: CSAKRTGGIYGYTF
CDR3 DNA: TGCAGCGCTAAAAGGACAGGGGGTATCTATGGCTACACCTTC

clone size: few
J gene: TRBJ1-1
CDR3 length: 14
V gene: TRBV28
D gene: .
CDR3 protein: CASSLSPGFTEAFF
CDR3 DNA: TGTGCCAGCAGTTTATCTCCAGGGTTCACTGAAGCTTTCTTT

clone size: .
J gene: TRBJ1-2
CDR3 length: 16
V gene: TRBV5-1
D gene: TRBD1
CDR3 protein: CASSLGLGQGAHGYTF
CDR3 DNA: TGCGCCAGCAGCTTGGGTCTGGGACAGGGGGCGCATGGCTACACCTTC

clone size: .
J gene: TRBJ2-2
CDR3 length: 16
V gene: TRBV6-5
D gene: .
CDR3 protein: CASSYGWDALTGELFF
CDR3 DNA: TGTGCCAGCAGTTACGGTTGGGATGCCCTCACCGGGGAGCTGTTTTTT

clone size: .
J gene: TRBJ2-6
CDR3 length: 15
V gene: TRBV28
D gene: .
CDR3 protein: CASSLSLFGANVLTF
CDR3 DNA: TGTGCCAGCAGTTTATCCCTATTCGGGGCCAACGTCCTGACTTTC

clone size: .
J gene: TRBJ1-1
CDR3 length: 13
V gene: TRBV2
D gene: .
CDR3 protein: CASRRGDHTEAFF
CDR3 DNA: TGTGCCAGCAGACGCGGAGACCACACTGAAGCTTTCTTT

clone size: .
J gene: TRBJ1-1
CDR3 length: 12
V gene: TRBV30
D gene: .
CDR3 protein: CAWSPQDTEAFF
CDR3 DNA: TGTGCCTGGAGTCCCCAAGACACTGAAGCTTTCTTT

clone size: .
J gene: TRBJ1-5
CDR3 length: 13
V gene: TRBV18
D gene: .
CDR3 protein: CASSRGDNQPQHF
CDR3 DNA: TGTGCCAGCTCACGGGGTGACAATCAGCCCCAGCATTTT

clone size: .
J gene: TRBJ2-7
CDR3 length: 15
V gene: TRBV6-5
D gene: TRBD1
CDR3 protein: CASSYGAGGSYEQYF
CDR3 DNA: TGTGCCAGCAGTTACGGGGCAGGGGGCTCCTACGAGCAGTACTTC

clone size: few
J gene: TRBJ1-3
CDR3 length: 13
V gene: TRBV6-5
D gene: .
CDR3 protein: CASSPGVGNTIYF
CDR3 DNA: TGTGCCAGCAGTCCCGGGGTCGGAAACACCATATATTTT

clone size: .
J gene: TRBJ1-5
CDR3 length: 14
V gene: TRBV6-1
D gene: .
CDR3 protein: CASSEGDGNQPQHF
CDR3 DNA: TGTGCCAGCAGTGAAGGGGACGGTAATCAGCCCCAGCATTTT

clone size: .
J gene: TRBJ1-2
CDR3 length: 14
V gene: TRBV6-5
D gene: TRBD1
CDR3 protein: CASSSDRSPYGYTF
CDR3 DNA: TGTGCCAGCAGTTCGGACAGGTCGCCCTATGGCTACACCTTC

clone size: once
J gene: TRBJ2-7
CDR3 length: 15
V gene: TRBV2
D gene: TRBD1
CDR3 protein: CASRIPGQSIYEQYF
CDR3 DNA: TGTGCCAGCAGAATCCCGGGACAGTCTATTTACGAGCAGTACTTC

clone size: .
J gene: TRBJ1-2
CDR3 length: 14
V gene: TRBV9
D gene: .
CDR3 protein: CASSTSGRLYGYTF
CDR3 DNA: TGTGCCAGCAGCACCTCGGGACGGCTCTATGGCTACACCTTC

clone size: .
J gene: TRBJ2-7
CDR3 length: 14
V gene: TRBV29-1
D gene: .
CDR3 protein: CSARPGQTSYEQYF
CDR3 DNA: TGCAGCGCGAGACCAGGACAGACATCCTACGAGCAGTACTTC

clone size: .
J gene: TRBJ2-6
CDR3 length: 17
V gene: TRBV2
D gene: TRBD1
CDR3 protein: CASSDQGEQSGANVLTF
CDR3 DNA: TGTGCCAGCAGTGACCAGGGGGAACAATCTGGGGCCAACGTCCTGACTTTC

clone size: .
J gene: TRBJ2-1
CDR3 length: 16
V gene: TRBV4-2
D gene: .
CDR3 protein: CASSPQSVAVYNEQFF
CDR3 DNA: TGTGCCAGCAGCCCACAATCCGTAGCGGTCTACAATGAGCAGTTCTTC

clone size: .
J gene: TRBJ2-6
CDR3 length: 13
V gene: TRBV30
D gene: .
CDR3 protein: CAWGVPGANVLTF
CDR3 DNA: TGTGCCTGGGGGGTTCCTGGGGCCAACGTCCTGACTTTC

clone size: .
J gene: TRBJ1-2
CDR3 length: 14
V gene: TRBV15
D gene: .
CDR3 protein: CATSRGQADYGYTF
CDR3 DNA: TGTGCCACCAGCAGAGGACAGGCAGACTATGGCTACACCTTC

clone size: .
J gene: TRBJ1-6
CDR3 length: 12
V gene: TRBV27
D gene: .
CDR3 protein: CASSLLNSPLHF
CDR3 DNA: TGTGCCAGCAGTTTGCTAAATTCACCCCTCCACTTT

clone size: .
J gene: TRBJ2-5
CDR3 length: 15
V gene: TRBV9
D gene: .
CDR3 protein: CASSPRRGPGETQYF
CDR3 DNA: TGTGCCAGCAGCCCACGACGAGGGCCGGGTGAGACCCAGTACTTC

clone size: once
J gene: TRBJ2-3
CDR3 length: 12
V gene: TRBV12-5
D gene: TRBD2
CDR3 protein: CASGLSGLVGYF
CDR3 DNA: TGTGCTAGTGGCCTCTCAGGACTAGTGGGGTATTTT

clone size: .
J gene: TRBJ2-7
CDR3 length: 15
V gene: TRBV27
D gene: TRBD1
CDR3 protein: CASSAYWTGNYEQYF
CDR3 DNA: TGTGCCAGCAGTGCCTACTGGACAGGGAACTACGAGCAGTACTTC

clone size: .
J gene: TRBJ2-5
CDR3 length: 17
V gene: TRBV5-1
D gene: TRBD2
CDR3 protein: CASSYRPSGGAGETQYF
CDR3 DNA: TGCGCCAGCAGCTACAGACCTAGCGGGGGGGCCGGTGAGACCCAGTACTTC

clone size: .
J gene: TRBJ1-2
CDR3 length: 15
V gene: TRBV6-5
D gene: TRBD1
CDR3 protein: CASSYLQGAIYGYTF
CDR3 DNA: TGTGCCAGCAGTTACTTGCAGGGGGCGATCTATGGCTACACCTTC

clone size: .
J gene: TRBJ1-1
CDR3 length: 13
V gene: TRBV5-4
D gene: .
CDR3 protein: CASSLEPLTEAFF
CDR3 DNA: TGTGCCAGCAGCTTGGAACCGCTCACTGAAGCTTTCTTT

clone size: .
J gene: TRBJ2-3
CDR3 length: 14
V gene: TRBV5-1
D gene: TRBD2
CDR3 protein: CASSQRGGLDTQYF
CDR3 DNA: TGCGCCAGCAGCCAGCGGGGGGGCCTAGATACGCAGTATTTT

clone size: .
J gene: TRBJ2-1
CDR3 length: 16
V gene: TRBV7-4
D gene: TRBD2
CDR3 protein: CASSPRSGGSYNEQFF
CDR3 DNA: TGTGCCAGCAGCCCCCGTAGCGGGGGCTCCTACAATGAGCAGTTCTTC

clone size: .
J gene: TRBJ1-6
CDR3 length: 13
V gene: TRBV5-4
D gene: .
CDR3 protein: CASSPEWSSPLHF
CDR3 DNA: TGTGCCAGCAGTCCGGAATGGAGTTCACCCCTCCACTTT

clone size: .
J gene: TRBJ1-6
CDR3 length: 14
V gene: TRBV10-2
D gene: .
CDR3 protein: CASSESGGNSPLHF
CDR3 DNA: TGCGCCAGCAGTGAGTCAGGGGGAAATTCACCCCTCCACTTT

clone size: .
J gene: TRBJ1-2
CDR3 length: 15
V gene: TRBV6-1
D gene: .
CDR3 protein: CASSDRVSPGYGYTF
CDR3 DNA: TGTGCCAGCAGTGATCGGGTATCTCCCGGCTATGGCTACACCTTC

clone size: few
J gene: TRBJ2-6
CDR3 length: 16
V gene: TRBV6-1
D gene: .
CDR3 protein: CASSADRTSGANVLTF
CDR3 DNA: TGTGCCAGCAGTGCCGACAGGACCTCCGGGGCCAACGTCCTGACTTTC

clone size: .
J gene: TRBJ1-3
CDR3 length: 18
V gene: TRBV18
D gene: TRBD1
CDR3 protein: CASSRGTGTKTSGNTIYF
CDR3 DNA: TGTGCCAGCTCACGGGGGACAGGAACAAAGACCTCTGGAAACACCATATATTTT

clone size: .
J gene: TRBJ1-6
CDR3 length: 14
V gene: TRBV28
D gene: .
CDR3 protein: CASSDRTYNSPLHF
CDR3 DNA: TGTGCCAGCAGTGACAGGACCTATAATTCACCCCTCCACTTT

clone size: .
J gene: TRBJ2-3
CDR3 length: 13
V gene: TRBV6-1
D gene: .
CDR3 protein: CASRRGTTDTQYF
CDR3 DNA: TGTGCCAGCAGGAGGGGCACCACAGATACGCAGTATTTT

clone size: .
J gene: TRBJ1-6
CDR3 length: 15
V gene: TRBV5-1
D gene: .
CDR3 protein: CASSSGTTRSSPLHF
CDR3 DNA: TGCGCCAGCAGCTCCGGGACAACCCGGAGTTCACCCCTCCACTTT

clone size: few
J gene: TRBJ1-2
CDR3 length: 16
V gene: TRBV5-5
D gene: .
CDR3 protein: CASSLSVSLGGYGYTF
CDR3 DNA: TGTGCCAGCAGCTTGAGCGTGTCACTAGGGGGCTATGGCTACACCTTC